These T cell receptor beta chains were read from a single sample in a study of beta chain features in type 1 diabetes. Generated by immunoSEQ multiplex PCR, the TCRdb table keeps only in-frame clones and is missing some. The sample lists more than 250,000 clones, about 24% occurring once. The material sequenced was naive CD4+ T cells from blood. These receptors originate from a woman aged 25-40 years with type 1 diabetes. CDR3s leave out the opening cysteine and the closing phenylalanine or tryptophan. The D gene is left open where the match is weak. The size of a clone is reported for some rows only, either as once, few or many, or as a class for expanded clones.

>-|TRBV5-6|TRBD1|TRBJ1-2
ASSATGAYGYT
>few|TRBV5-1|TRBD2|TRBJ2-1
ASSLTPLAGGEEQF
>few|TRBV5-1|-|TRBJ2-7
ASSVDSLLGQY
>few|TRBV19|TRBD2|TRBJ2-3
ASSMASGRFGGADTQY
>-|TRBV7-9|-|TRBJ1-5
ASSPGAFGPQH
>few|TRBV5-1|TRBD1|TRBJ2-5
ASSPGQGAETQY
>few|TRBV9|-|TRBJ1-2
ASSAGVYGYT
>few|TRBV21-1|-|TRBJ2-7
ASSPRTYEQY
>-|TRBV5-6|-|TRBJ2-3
ASSSGTASTDTQY
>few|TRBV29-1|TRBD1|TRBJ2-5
SVAKTGFGETQY
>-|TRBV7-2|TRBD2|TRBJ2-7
ASSSVAGGFYEQY
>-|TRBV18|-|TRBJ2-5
ASSRAQRDQY
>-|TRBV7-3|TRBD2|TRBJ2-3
ASSSIAGSGTDTQY
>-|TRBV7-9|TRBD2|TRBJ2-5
ASKTSGSTETQY
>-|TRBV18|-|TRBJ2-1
ASSPRENEQF
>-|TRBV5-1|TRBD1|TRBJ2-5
ASSLALTGGAETQY
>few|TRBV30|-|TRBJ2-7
AWSRYSYEQY
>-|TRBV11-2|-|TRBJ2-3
ASSYRDSISRADTQY
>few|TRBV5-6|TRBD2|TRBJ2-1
ASSLADNEQF
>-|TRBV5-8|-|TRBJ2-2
ASSLERDTGELF
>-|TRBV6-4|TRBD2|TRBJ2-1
ASSDSTSGRTKQF
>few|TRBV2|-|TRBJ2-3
ASTAVLSNTDTQY
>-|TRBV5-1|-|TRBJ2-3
ASSLQGSEDTQY
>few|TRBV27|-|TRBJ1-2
ASTTFLRGGNYGYT
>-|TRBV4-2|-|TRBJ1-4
ASSQVESEKLF
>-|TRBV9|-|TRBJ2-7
ASSVGEGADYEQY
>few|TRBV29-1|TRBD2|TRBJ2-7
SIRTSGLNYEQY